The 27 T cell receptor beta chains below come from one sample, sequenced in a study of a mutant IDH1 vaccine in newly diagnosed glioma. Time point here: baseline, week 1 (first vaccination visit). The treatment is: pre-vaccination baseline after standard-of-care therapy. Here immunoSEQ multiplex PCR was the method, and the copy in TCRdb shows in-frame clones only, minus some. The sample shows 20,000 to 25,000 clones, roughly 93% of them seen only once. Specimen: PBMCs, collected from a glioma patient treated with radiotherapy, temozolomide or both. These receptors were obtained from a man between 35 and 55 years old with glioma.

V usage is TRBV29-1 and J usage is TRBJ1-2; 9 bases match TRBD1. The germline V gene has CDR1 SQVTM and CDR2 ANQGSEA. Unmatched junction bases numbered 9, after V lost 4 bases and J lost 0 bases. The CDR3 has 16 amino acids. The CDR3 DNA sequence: TGCAGCGTTGTAGGGACAGGGTCTGGCCCTAACTATGGCTACACCTTC. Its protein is CSVVGTGSGPNYGYTF.

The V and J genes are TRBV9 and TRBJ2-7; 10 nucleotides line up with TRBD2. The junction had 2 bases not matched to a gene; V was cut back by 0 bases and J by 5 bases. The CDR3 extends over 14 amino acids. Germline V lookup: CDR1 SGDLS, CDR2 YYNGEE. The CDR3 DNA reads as TGTGCCAGCAGCGTAGGGCTAGCGGGAGACGAGCAGTACTTC. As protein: CASSVGLAGDEQYF.

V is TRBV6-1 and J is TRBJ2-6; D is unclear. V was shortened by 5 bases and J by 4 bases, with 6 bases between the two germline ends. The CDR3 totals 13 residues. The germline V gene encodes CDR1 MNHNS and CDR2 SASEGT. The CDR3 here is CASSTTGANVLTF. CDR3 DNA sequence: TGTGCCAGCAGTACCACAGGGGCCAACGTCCTGACTTTC.

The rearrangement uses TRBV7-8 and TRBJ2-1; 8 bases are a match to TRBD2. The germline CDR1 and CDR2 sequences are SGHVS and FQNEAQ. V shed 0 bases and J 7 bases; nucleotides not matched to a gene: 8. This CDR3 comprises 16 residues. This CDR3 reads CASSLAGGGRRNEQFF. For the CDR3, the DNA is TGTGCCAGCAGCTTAGCGGGGGGCGGGAGGCGGAATGAGCAGTTCTTC. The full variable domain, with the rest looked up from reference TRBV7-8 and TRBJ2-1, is GAGVSQSPRYKVAKRGQDVALRCDPISGHVSLFWYQQALGQGPEFLTYFQNEAQLDKSGLPSDRFFAERPEGSVSTLKIQRTQQEDSAVYLCASSLAGGGRRNEQFFGPGTRLTVL.

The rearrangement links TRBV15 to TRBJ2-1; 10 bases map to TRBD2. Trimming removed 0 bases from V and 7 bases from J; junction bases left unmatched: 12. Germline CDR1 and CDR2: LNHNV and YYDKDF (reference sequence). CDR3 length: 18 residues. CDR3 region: CATSRDLSGGGHGNEQFF. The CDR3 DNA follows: TGTGCCACCAGCAGAGATCTGAGCGGGGGGGGACATGGGAATGAGCAGTTCTTC.

CDR3: CAWSVGAGDDTQYF. CDR3 DNA: TGTGCCTGGAGTGTAGGCGCGGGAGACGATACGCAGTATTTT. This chain joins TRBV30 and TRBJ2-3, with 7 nucleotides matching TRBD2. V was pared by 0 bases and J by 6 bases, with 6 bases of the junction left unmatched. Looked up from germline, CDR1 is GTSNPN and CDR2 is SVGIG (reference sequence). The CDR3 consists of 14 residues. The variable domain in full, with the rest retrieved from reference TRBV30 and TRBJ2-3, is SQTIHQWPATLVQPVGSPLSLECTVEGTSNPNLYWYRQAAGRGLQLLFYSVGIGQISSEVPQNLSASRPQDRQFILSSKKLLLSDSGFYLCAWSVGAGDDTQYFGPGTRLTVL.

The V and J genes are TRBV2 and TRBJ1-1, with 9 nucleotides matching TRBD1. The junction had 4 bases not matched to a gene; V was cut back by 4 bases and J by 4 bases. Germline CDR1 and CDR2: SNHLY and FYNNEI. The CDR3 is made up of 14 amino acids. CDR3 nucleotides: TGTGCCAGCAGTGGGACAGGGGTGAGCACTGAAGCTTTCTTT. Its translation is CASSGTGVSTEAFF.

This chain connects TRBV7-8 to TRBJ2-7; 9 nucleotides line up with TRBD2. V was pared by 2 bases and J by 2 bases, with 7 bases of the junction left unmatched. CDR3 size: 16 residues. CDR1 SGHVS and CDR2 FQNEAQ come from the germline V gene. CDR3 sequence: CASSLIRAGGTYEQYF. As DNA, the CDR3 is TGTGCCAGCAGCTTAATTAGAGCGGGGGGTACCTACGAGCAGTACTTC.

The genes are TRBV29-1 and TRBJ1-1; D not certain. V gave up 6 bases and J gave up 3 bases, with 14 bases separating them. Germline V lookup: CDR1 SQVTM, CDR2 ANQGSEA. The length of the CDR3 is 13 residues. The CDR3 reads CSVALGLYTEAFF. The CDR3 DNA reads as TGCAGCGTCGCATTAGGGTTATACACTGAAGCTTTCTTT.

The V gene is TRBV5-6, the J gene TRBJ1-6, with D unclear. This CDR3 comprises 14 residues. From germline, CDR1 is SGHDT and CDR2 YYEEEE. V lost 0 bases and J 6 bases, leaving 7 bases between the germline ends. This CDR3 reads CASSLVVINSPLHF. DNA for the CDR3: TGTGCCAGCAGCTTGGTTGTTATTAATTCACCCCTCCACTTT.

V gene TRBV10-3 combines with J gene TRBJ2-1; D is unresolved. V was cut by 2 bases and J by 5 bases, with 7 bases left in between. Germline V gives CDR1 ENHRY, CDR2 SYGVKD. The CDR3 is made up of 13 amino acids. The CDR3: CAISEELNNEQFF. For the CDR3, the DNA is TGTGCCATCAGTGAGGAACTGAACAATGAGCAGTTCTTC.

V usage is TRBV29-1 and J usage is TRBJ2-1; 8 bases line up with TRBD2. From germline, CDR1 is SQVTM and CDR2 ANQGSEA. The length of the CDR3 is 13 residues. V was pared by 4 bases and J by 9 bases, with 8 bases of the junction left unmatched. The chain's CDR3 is CSVGAGEESEQFF. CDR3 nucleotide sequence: TGCAGCGTTGGAGCGGGAGAGGAGAGTGAGCAGTTCTTC.

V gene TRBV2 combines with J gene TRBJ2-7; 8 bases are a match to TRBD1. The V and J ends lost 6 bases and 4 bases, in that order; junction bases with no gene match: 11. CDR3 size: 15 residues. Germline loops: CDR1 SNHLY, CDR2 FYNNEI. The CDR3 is CASSADRGSFYEQYF. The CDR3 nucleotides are TGTGCCAGCAGCGCTGACAGGGGATCCTTTTACGAGCAGTACTTC.

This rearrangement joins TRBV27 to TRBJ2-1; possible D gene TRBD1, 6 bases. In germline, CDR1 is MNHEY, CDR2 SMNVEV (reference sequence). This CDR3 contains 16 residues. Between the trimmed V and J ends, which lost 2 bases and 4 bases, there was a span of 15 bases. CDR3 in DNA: TGTGCCAGCAGTTTAATCTCGACAGGCCAATACAATGAGCAGTTCTTC. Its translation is CASSLISTGQYNEQFF.

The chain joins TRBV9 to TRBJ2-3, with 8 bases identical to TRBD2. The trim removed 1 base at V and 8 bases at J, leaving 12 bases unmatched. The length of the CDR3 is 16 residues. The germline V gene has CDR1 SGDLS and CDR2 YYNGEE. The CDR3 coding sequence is TGTGCCAGCAGCGTAACCCCAGCGGGAGAGTTGGGTACGCAGTATTTT. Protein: CASSVTPAGELGTQYF.

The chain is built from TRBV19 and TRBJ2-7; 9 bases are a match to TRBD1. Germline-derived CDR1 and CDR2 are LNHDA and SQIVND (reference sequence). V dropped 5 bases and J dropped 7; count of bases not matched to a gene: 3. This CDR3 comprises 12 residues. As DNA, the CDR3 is TGTGCCAGTAGTCCCGGGACAGGGGAGCAGTACTTC. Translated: CASSPGTGEQYF.

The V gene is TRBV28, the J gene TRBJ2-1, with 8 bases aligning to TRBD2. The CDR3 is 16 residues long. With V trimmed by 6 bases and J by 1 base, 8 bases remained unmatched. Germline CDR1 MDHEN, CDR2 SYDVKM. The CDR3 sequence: CASRVILAGSYNEQFF. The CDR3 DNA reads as TGTGCCAGCAGGGTCATCCTAGCGGGTTCCTACAATGAGCAGTTCTTC.

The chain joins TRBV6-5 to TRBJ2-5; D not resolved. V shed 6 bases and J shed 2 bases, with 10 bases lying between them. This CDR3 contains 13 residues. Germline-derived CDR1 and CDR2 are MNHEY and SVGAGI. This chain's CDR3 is CASSYPGQETQYF. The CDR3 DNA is TGTGCCAGCAGCTACCCCGGGCAAGAGACCCAGTACTTC.

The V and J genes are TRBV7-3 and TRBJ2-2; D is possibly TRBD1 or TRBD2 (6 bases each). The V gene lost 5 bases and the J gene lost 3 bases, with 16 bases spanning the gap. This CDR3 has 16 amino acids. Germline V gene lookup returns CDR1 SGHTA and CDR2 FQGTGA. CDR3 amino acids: CASSPSGALYTGELFF. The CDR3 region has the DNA TGTGCCAGCAGCCCATCGGGGGCGCTGTACACCGGGGAGCTGTTTTTT.

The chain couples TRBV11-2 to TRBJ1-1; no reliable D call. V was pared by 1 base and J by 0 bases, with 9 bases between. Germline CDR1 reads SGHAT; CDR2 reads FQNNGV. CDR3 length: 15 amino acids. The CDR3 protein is CASSLVLGLNTEAFF. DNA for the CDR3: TGTGCCAGCAGCTTAGTTCTGGGGTTGAACACTGAAGCTTTCTTT. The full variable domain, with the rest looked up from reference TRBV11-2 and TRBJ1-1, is EAGVAQSPRYKIIEKRQSVAFWCNPISGHATLYWYQQILGQGPKLLIQFQNNGVVDDSQLPKDRFSAERLKGVDSTLKIQPAKLEDSAVYLCASSLVLGLNTEAFFGQGTRLTVV.

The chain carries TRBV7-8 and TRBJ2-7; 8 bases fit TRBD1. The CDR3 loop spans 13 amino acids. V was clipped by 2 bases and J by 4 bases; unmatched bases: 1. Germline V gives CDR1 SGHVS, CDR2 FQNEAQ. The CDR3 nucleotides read TGTGCCAGCAGCTTAACAGGGGGGTACGAGCAGTACTTC. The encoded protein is CASSLTGGYEQYF. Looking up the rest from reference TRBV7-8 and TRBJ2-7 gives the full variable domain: GAGVSQSPRYKVAKRGQDVALRCDPISGHVSLFWYQQALGQGPEFLTYFQNEAQLDKSGLPSDRFFAERPEGSVSTLKIQRTQQEDSAVYLCASSLTGGYEQYFGPGTRLTVT.

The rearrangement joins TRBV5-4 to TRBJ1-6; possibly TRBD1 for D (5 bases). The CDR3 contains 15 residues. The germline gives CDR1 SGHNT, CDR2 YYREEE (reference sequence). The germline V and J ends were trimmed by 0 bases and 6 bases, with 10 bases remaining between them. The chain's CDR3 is CASSLGQGLNSPLHF. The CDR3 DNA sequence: TGTGCCAGCAGCTTGGGTCAGGGACTTAATTCACCCCTCCACTTT.

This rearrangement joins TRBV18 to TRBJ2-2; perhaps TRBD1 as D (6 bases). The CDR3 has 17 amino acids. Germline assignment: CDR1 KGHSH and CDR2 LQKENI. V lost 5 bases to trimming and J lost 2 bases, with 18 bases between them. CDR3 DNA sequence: TGTGCCAGCTCAGACCCTAACAGGGCAACTAACACCGGGGAGCTGTTTTTT. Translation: CASSDPNRATNTGELFF.

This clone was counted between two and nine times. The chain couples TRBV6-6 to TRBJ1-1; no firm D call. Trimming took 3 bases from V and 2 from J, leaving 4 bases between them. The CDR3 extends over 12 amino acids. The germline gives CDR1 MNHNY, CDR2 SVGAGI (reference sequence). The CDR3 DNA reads TGTGCCAGCAGTTATAGTAACACTGAAGCTTTCTTT. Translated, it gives CASSYSNTEAFF.

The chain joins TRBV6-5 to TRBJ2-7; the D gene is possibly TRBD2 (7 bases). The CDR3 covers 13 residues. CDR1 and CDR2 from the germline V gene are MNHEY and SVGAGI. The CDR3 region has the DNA TGTGGGGCGGGGGCAGGGAGGGGGTACGAGCAGTACTTC. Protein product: CGAGAGRGYEQYF.

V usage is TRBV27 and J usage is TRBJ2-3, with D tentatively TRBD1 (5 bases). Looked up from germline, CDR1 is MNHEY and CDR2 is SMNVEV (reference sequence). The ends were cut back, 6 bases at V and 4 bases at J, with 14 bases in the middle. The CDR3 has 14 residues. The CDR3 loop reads CASSSGRVADTQYF. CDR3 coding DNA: TGTGCCAGCAGCTCCGGCAGGGTTGCAGATACGCAGTATTTT.

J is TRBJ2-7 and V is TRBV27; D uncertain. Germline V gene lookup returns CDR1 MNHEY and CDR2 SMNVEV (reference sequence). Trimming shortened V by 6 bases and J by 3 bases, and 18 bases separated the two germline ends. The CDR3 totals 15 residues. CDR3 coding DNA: TGTGCCAGCAGACCAGATATGGGGAACATCTACGAGCAGTACTTC. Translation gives CASRPDMGNIYEQYF.